The next 24 T cell receptor beta chains were all read from a single sample in a study of T cell changes during pregnancy in multiple sclerosis. Assay: immunoSEQ multiplex PCR; the TCRdb copy retains only in-frame clones and omits some. The sample contains fewer than 90,000 clones, approximately 93% of which appear only once. Sequenced here: peripheral blood, sampled after pregnancy. The receptors shown here come from a female donor in good health, enrolled as a control in a pregnancy study.

The rearrangement uses TRBV2 and TRBJ2-7, with D unclear. From germline, CDR1 is SNHLY and CDR2 FYNNEI. Trimming took off 7 bases at V and 0 bases at J, with 4 bases between the two ends. This CDR3 region has 11 residues. The CDR3 sequence is CASISSYEQYF. The DNA for the CDR3 is TGTGCCAGCATATCCTCCTACGAGCAGTACTTC.

The chain's CDR3 is CASSWGVGQETQYF. The DNA of the CDR3 is TGCGCCAGCAGCTGGGGGGTCGGACAAGAGACCCAGTACTTC. The V and J genes are TRBV5-1 and TRBJ2-5, with D possibly being TRBD2 (6 bases). The germline V and J ends were trimmed by 3 bases and 2 bases, with 11 bases remaining between them. The germline V gene has CDR1 SGHRS and CDR2 YFSETQ. There are 14 residues in the CDR3.

The rearrangement uses TRBV11-3 and TRBJ2-3; D remains ambiguous. The V and J ends lost 5 bases and 2 bases respectively, with 11 bases between them. This CDR3 contains 14 residues. Germline CDR1 is SGHNT and CDR2 is YENEEA. This chain's CDR3 is CASSQSEATDTQYF. CDR3 nucleotide sequence: TGTGCCAGCAGCCAATCCGAAGCCACAGATACGCAGTATTTT.

The chain employs TRBV28 and TRBJ2-1; 8 bases fit TRBD2. Per the germline V gene, CDR1 is MDHEN and CDR2 is SYDVKM. The CDR3 extends over 16 amino acids. The V and J ends lost 5 bases and 3 bases, in that order; junction bases with no gene match: 9. CDR3 DNA sequence: TGTGCCAGCAGTGTTGGGCCGGGAGGGGACTACAATGAGCAGTTCTTC. Amino acids: CASSVGPGGDYNEQFF.

The J gene is TRBJ1-2, the V gene TRBV6-5; D gene ambiguous. CDR1 is MNHEY and CDR2 is SVGAGI in the germline V gene. Between the trimmed V and J ends, which lost 4 bases and 8 bases, there was a span of 11 bases. This CDR3 spans 12 amino acids. The CDR3 is CASSSRTGGYTF. In nucleotides, the CDR3 is TGTGCCAGCAGTTCCCGGACGGGGGGCTACACCTTC.

The chain combines TRBV5-4 with TRBJ2-1, with no clear D. Germline loops: CDR1 SGHNT, CDR2 YYREEE (reference sequence). This CDR3 region has 13 residues. The V gene lost 6 bases and the J gene lost 4 bases, with 11 bases spanning the gap. The CDR3 DNA sequence: TGTGCCAGCACCTCCGGCGGATACAATGAGCAGTTCTTC. Its protein product is CASTSGGYNEQFF.

The V and J genes are TRBV28 and TRBJ2-7; 7 nucleotides line up with TRBD1. Germline V gives CDR1 MDHEN, CDR2 SYDVKM. The V segment lost 5 bases and the J segment 6 bases; nucleotides outside the gene matches: 7. The CDR3 has 13 amino acids. The CDR3: CASSQDTGVEQYF. The CDR3 DNA reads as TGTGCCAGCAGTCAAGATACAGGGGTCGAGCAGTACTTC. The entire variable domain, with the rest obtained from reference TRBV28 and TRBJ2-7, is as follows: DVKVTQSSRYLVKRTGEKVFLECVQDMDHENMFWYRQDPGLGLRLIYFSYDVKMKEKGDIPEGYSVSREKKERFSLILESASTNQTSMYLCASSQDTGVEQYFGPGTRLTVT.

The chain has TRBV5-4 and TRBJ2-3, with a tentative D call TRBD2 (6 bases). V gave up 3 bases and J gave up 1 base, with 12 bases separating them. The CDR3 is made up of 15 amino acids. Germline V CDR1 and CDR2: SGHNT, YYREEE (reference sequence). Here the CDR3 reads CASSSGTAGTDTQYF. The CDR3 DNA reads as TGTGCCAGCAGCTCCGGGACTGCGGGCACAGATACGCAGTATTTT.

The chain carries TRBV7-8 and TRBJ2-1, with D unclear. Germline loops: CDR1 SGHVS, CDR2 FQNEAQ. Trimming pared 5 bases from V and 0 bases from J, leaving 11 bases between. CDR3 length equals 15 residues. The CDR3 nucleotides read TGTGCCAGCAGCCCCCTAGTGGGCTCCTACAATGAGCAGTTCTTC. Translating gives CASSPLVGSYNEQFF.

This clone is a singleton in its sample. The chain joins TRBV2 to TRBJ2-5, with 12 bases matching TRBD2. This CDR3 has 16 amino acids. Per germline, CDR1 SNHLY and CDR2 FYNNEI. The trim removed 5 bases at V and 7 bases at J, leaving 11 bases unmatched. The CDR3 loop reads CASSRLTSGGPGTQYF. The CDR3 DNA is TGTGCCAGCAGTCGTCTGACTAGCGGGGGACCTGGGACCCAGTACTTC.

This chain's CDR3 is CASRGTERVREQYF. Here the CDR3 DNA reads TGTGCCAGCCGCGGGACGGAGAGGGTCCGGGAGCAGTACTTC. The rearrangement joins TRBV2 to TRBJ2-7, with a weak D call TRBD2 (6 bases). V was cut by 8 bases and J by 7 bases, with 21 bases left in between. Germline V lookup: CDR1 SNHLY, CDR2 FYNNEI. This CDR3 comprises 14 residues.

The rearrangement links TRBV9 to TRBJ2-5, with no clear D. V lost 4 bases to trimming and J lost 1 base, with 14 bases between them. Per germline, CDR1 SGDLS and CDR2 YYNGEE. The CDR3 is 15 amino acids. CDR3 bases: TGTGCCAGCAGCCAGGCCTCGACCCGCCAAGAGACCCAGTACTTC. Translation: CASSQASTRQETQYF.

The V and J genes are TRBV27 and TRBJ1-1, with 9 positions matching TRBD1. The CDR3 sequence is 17 residues long. Losses at the gene ends were 4 bases for V and 0 bases for J; bases not matched to a gene: 9. Germline V CDR1 and CDR2: MNHEY, SMNVEV (reference sequence). The CDR3 DNA reads as TGTGCCAGCAGTTCCGACAGGGGGAAGTTATTGAACACTGAAGCTTTCTTT. Protein: CASSSDRGKLLNTEAFF.

In nucleotides, the CDR3 is TGTGCCAGCAGTTTTTTCCCCAAACGGACTGAGTACTCCTACGAGCAGTACTTC. Encoded protein: CASSFFPKRTEYSYEQYF. This chain uses TRBV28 with TRBJ2-7; a possible D gene is TRBD2 (5 bases). The CDR3 length is 18 residues. Germline lookup yields CDR1 MDHEN and CDR2 SYDVKM. V was shortened by 3 bases and J by 0 bases, with 21 bases between the two germline ends.

This chain joins TRBV6-1 and TRBJ2-2; unclear D gene. The CDR3 consists of 14 residues. Per germline, CDR1 MNHNS and CDR2 SASEGT. Trimming cost V 9 bases and J 0 bases, with 11 bases left between them. DNA for the CDR3: TGTGCCAGTTCTACTCGCGCGAACACCGGGGAGCTGTTTTTT. It specifies CASSTRANTGELFF.

The chain is built from TRBV7-9 and TRBJ2-1, with no clear D. V dropped 6 bases and J dropped 8 bases, with 8 bases sitting between them. Germline V gives CDR1 SEHNR, CDR2 FQNEAQ (reference sequence). CDR3 length equals 11 residues. The CDR3 DNA sequence: TGTGCCAGCAGTTTCGTCCATGAGCAGTTCTTC. This gives the protein CASSFVHEQFF.

The rearrangement uses TRBV6-5 and TRBJ2-7; tentative D call: TRBD2 (5 bases). Germline values: CDR1 MNHEY, CDR2 SVGAGI. The CDR3 is 14 amino acids. V was shortened by 1 base and J by 1 base, with 8 bases between the two germline ends. The CDR3 reads CASSYFSGSYEQYF. Written as DNA, the CDR3 is TGTGCCAGCAGTTACTTCTCGGGGTCCTACGAGCAGTACTTC.

This chain connects TRBV18 to TRBJ2-7; perhaps TRBD2 as D (5 bases). This CDR3 has 14 amino acids. V lost 2 bases and J 2 bases, leaving 10 bases between the germline ends. The germline V gene has CDR1 KGHSH and CDR2 LQKENI. This CDR3 reads CASSPLASTYEQYF. The CDR3 coding sequence is TGTGCCAGCTCACCATTGGCTAGCACCTACGAGCAGTACTTC.

The CDR3 loop is CASSSGVAGSYEQYF. The CDR3 DNA follows: TGTGCCAGCAGCTCCGGAGTAGCGGGTTCCTACGAGCAGTACTTC. This chain joins TRBV5-4 and TRBJ2-7; TRBD2 matches at 7 bases. Looked up from germline, CDR1 is SGHNT and CDR2 is YYREEE (reference sequence). The CDR3 runs to 15 residues. Trimming cost V 3 bases and J 1 base; bases outside gene matches: 7.

The J gene is TRBJ2-1, the V gene TRBV7-9; D call uncertain. V was shortened by 4 bases and J by 5 bases, with 9 bases between the two germline ends. The CDR3 sequence is 13 residues long. Germline CDR1 SEHNR, CDR2 FQNEAQ (reference sequence). CDR3 region: CASSSDADNEQFF. The CDR3 nucleotides read TGTGCCAGCAGCTCCGACGCGGACAATGAGCAGTTCTTC.

This sequence joins TRBV7-2 and TRBJ1-5; a weak D match, TRBD1 (6 bases). This CDR3 region has 16 residues. Trimming stripped 5 bases from V and 3 bases from J, with 17 bases between. In germline, CDR1 is SGHTA, CDR2 FQGNSA. The DNA of the CDR3 is TGTGCCAGCAGCCCCCCGAGAGGGGGAAACAATCAGCCCCAGCATTTT. Protein: CASSPPRGGNNQPQHF.

V and J are TRBV4-1 and TRBJ2-5; the match to TRBD2 covers 12 bases. The CDR3 has 16 residues. Per the germline V gene, CDR1 is MGHRA and CDR2 is YSYEKL. V gave up 1 base and J gave up 4 bases; unmatched junction bases: 4. The CDR3 region has the DNA TGCGCCAGCAGCCAAGGGCTAGCGGGAGGGGGAGAGACCCAGTACTTC. Protein: CASSQGLAGGGETQYF.

This rearrangement joins TRBV28 to TRBJ2-3; 9 bases agree with TRBD1. The CDR3 contains 15 residues. Per the germline V gene, CDR1 is MDHEN and CDR2 is SYDVKM. V lost 7 bases to trimming and J lost 4 bases; unmatched junction nucleotides: 9. The CDR3 DNA is TGTGCCAGCATCCCCGGGACAGGGTGGGCAGATACGCAGTATTTT. Protein product: CASIPGTGWADTQYF.

The rearrangement links TRBV7-8 to TRBJ2-5, with D tentatively TRBD1 (6 bases). This CDR3 comprises 12 residues. Trimming stripped 5 bases from V and 3 bases from J, with 7 bases between. Germline assignment: CDR1 SGHVS and CDR2 FQNEAQ. Here the CDR3 DNA reads TGTGCCAGCAGCCGGACAGAAGAGACCCAGTACTTC. Amino acid sequence: CASSRTEETQYF.